Presented here are 31 T cell receptor beta chains from one specimen sequenced in a study of cytomegalovirus exposure and HLA in healthy donors. PCR used 60 Vbeta primers and 13 Jbeta primers. Libraries were prepared by immunoSEQ multiplex PCR; TCRdb keeps only in-frame clonotypes and omits some of them. The sample yields fewer than 200,000 clones, 80% to 90% seen once. Sequencing used PBMCs. The receptor source for this set is a woman between 18 and 30 years old in good health and CMV-seronegative.

This chain joins TRBV7-8 and TRBJ2-5; perhaps TRBD2 as D (6 bases). TRBJ2-7 matches the DNA end more closely, so the J call is doubtful. This CDR3 comprises 16 residues. The germline V gene has CDR1 SGHVS and CDR2 FQNEAQ. The chain's CDR3 is CASSLEGATSSYEQYF. CDR3 in DNA: TGTGCCAGCAGCTTAGAAGGCGCGACTAGCTCCTACGAGCAGTACTTC.

The chain uses TRBV7-3 and TRBJ1-1; the D is unclear. The CDR3 is made up of 17 amino acids. The germline V gene encodes CDR1 SGHTA and CDR2 FQGTGA. V was pared by 1 base and J by 1 base, with 16 bases between. The DNA of the CDR3 is TGTGCCAGCAGCTTAAGAGGCTCAAGTCCTCGGAACACTGAAGCTTTCTTT. Protein product: CASSLRGSSPRNTEAFF.

This chain connects TRBV9 to TRBJ2-3; 8 nucleotides line up with TRBD2. CDR3 length: 16 residues. The J segment lost 3 bases and the V segment lost 0 bases, leaving 6 bases of the junction unmatched. Germline CDR1 is SGDLS and CDR2 is YYNGEE. CDR3 in amino acids: CASSVESGRATDTQYF. The CDR3 nucleotides are TGTGCCAGCAGCGTAGAGAGCGGGAGAGCAACAGATACGCAGTATTTT.

A word on this clone: An end of the junction does not agree with germline; a read error may underlie this. The rearrangement uses TRBV7-9 and TRBJ2-1; D possibly corresponds to TRBD2 (5 bases). Germline V gene sequence: CDR1 SEHNR, CDR2 FQNEAQ (reference sequence). The CDR3 runs to 12 residues. The CDR3 region has the DNA TGTTCCAGCAGCGGTGGTTCGGTTGAGCAGTTCTTC. Its translation is CSSSGGSVEQFF. The full variable domain, its missing parts supplied by reference TRBV7-9 and TRBJ2-1, is DTGVSQNPRHKITKRGQNVTFRCDPISEHNRLYWYRQTLGQGPEFLTYFQNEAQLEKSRLLSDRFSAERPKGSFSTLEIQRTEQGDSAMYLCSSSGGSVEQFFGPGTRLTVL.

The V and J genes are TRBV11-2 and TRBJ2-1; TRBD2 agrees at 11 bases. V trimming: 5 bases; J trimming: 7 bases; junction bases outside the gene matches: 7. Germline-derived CDR1 and CDR2 are SGHAT and FQNNGV. CDR3 length equals 15 residues. CDR3 bases: TGTGCCAGCAGCCCAGTAGCGGGAGGGGTTAATGAGCAGTTCTTC. Translating gives CASSPVAGGVNEQFF.

This clone was seen a single time. V is TRBV30 and J is TRBJ2-1; 7 bases are shared with TRBD2. Germline V CDR1 and CDR2: GTSNPN, SVGIG (reference sequence). V shed 3 bases and J 6 bases; nucleotides not matched to a gene: 5. The CDR3 runs 13 residues. The DNA of the CDR3 is TGTGCCTGGAGCGGCGGGAGTGTCAATGAGCAGTTCTTC. This codes for CAWSGGSVNEQFF.

The chain is built from TRBV4-2 and TRBJ1-4; D possibly corresponds to TRBD1 (6 bases). V was pared by 5 bases and J by 5 bases, with 21 bases between. Germline V gene data show CDR1 as LGHNA and CDR2 as YNFKEQ. The CDR3 has 17 residues. CDR3 coding DNA: TGTGCCAGCAGCAAAGGGGGTTTCGGACAGCTGAATGAAAAACTGTTTTTT. Protein product: CASSKGGFGQLNEKLFF.

In its sample, this clone was seen once. CDR3 amino acids: CASSAVTSEADEQFF. In DNA form, the CDR3 reads TGTGCCAGCAGCGCGGTCACTAGCGAAGCCGATGAGCAGTTCTTC. The rearrangement joins TRBV5-6 to TRBJ2-1, with TRBD2 matching 7 bases. Germline trimming cut 4 bases from V and 8 bases from J; bases unmatched to any gene: 12. The CDR3 length is 15 residues. From germline, CDR1 is SGHDT and CDR2 YYEEEE.

V usage is TRBV11-3 and J usage is TRBJ2-7; the match to TRBD1 covers 8 bases. The CDR3 is made up of 14 amino acids. Germline trimming cut 4 bases from V and 0 bases from J; bases unmatched to any gene: 2. CDR1 SGHNT and CDR2 YENEEA come from the germline V gene. The CDR3 DNA sequence: TGTGCCAGCAGCTCAGACAGGGGCTCCTACGAGCAGTACTTC. As protein: CASSSDRGSYEQYF. Combining the CDR3 with reference TRBV11-3 and TRBJ2-7 gives the whole variable domain EAGVVQSPRYKIIEKKQPVAFWCNPISGHNTLYWYLQNLGQGPELLIRYENEEAVDDSQLPKDRFSAERLKGVDSTLKIQPAELGDSAVYLCASSSDRGSYEQYFGPGTRLTVT.

The J gene is TRBJ2-1, the V gene TRBV6-6; the match to TRBD2 covers 8 bases. Germline loops: CDR1 MNHNY, CDR2 SVGAGI (reference sequence). V shed 7 bases, J shed 4 bases, and the junction held 6 bases outside the gene matches. This CDR3 contains 14 residues. The CDR3 region is CASKGTRNYNEQFF. The CDR3 DNA is TGTGCCAGCAAGGGGACTAGAAATTACAATGAGCAGTTCTTC.

The rearrangement joins TRBV9 to TRBJ2-7, with D perhaps TRBD1 (6 bases). The V gene's germline CDR1 is SGDLS and CDR2 YYNGEE. V was clipped by 4 bases and J by 3 bases, with 23 bases between them. This CDR3 region has 17 residues. The CDR3 is CASSPRGAGTQIYEQYF. CDR3 DNA: TGTGCCAGCAGCCCCAGGGGTGCAGGAACTCAGATCTACGAGCAGTACTTC.

The J gene is TRBJ1-3, the V gene TRBV18, with D hard to call. With 6 bases removed from V and 0 bases from J, the gap between germline ends came to 12 bases. Per the germline V gene, CDR1 is KGHSH and CDR2 is LQKENI. The length of the CDR3 is 15 residues. This CDR3 is CASSPGLISGNTIYF. The CDR3, as DNA: TGTGCCAGCTCGCCTGGACTCATCTCTGGAAACACCATATATTTT.

J is TRBJ2-6 and V is TRBV27, with D unresolved. This CDR3 is 13 amino acids long. The germline V gene has CDR1 MNHEY and CDR2 SMNVEV (reference sequence). The CDR3 DNA follows: TGTGCTACCAGGTCCTCTGGGGCCAACGTCCTGACTTTC. The encoded protein is CATRSSGANVLTF. The whole variable domain, remainder taken from reference TRBV27 and TRBJ2-6, is EAQVTQNPRYLITVTGKKLTVTCSQNMNHEYMSWYRQDPGLGLRQIYYSMNVEVTDKGDVPEGYKVSRKEKRNFPLILESPSPNQTSLYFCATRSSGANVLTFGAGSRLTVL.

V usage is TRBV27 and J usage is TRBJ1-3; D is perhaps TRBD1 (6 bases). V lost 6 bases to trimming and J lost 0 bases, with 12 bases between them. The CDR3 extends over 15 amino acids. Germline V gene lookup returns CDR1 MNHEY and CDR2 SMNVEV (reference sequence). CDR3: CASRKDSNSGNTIYF. CDR3 coding DNA: TGTGCCAGCAGGAAGGACAGCAACTCTGGAAACACCATATATTTT.

The chain has TRBV6-5 and TRBJ2-7; 7 bases agree with TRBD1. V lost 4 bases and J lost 3; bases outside the gene matches: 12. The CDR3 consists of 16 residues. The germline V gene has CDR1 MNHEY and CDR2 SVGAGI. Here the CDR3 reads CASSSTGAPIYYEQYF. CDR3 DNA sequence: TGTGCCAGCAGTTCCACAGGGGCCCCCATCTACTACGAGCAGTACTTC.

The count of this clone is one. The chain is built from TRBV11-2 and TRBJ1-1, with 7 bases aligning to TRBD1. After removal of 1 base from V and 6 bases from J, the junction contained 5 bases not matched to a gene. CDR3 length: 14 amino acids. CDR1 is SGHAT, CDR2 FQNNGV, per germline. For the CDR3, the DNA is TGTGCCAGCAGCTTAGGAACAGACAGGGCTGAAGCTTTCTTT. This gives the protein CASSLGTDRAEAFF.

The chain carries TRBV18 and TRBJ2-7, with TRBD1 matching over 9 bases. The CDR3 is made up of 15 amino acids. Germline values: CDR1 KGHSH, CDR2 LQKENI. The junction had 7 bases not matched to a gene; V was cut back by 3 bases and J by 4 bases. CDR3 residues: CASSPADRGWYEQYF. The DNA of the CDR3 is TGTGCCAGCTCACCCGCGGACAGGGGTTGGTACGAGCAGTACTTC.

Note on this clone: At one boundary the junction diverges from the germline segment, which might be a read error. This sequence joins TRBV7-3 and TRBJ2-1; 7 bases align to TRBD2. The CDR3 sequence is 16 residues long. The germline V gene has CDR1 SGHTA and CDR2 FQGTGA. The CDR3 DNA is TGTGCCAGCAGCCCCAAGCCGCGGGAGTTATACAGTGAGCAGTTCTTC. Translation gives CASSPKPRELYSEQFF.

This chain joins TRBV28 and TRBJ1-2; 9 positions agree with TRBD1. This CDR3 has 13 residues. With 6 bases clipped from V and 8 bases from J, the junction kept 7 bases outside the gene matches. Germline-derived CDR1 and CDR2 are MDHEN and SYDVKM. The CDR3 spells CASRPTGGGGYTF. DNA of the CDR3: TGTGCCAGCAGACCAACAGGGGGCGGAGGCTACACCTTC.

This chain joins TRBV10-3 and TRBJ1-1; no clear D. V lost 7 bases and J lost 0, with 15 bases in between. CDR1 is ENHRY and CDR2 is SYGVKD in the germline V gene. CDR3 length equals 15 residues. CDR3 loop: CAIKKSGQMNTEAFF. The CDR3 DNA reads TGTGCCATCAAAAAGTCTGGGCAGATGAACACTGAAGCTTTCTTT.

The sample holds one count of this clone. The rearrangement links TRBV11-3 to TRBJ2-1; tentative D call: TRBD2 (6 bases). There are 15 residues in the CDR3. CDR1 SGHNT and CDR2 YENEEA come from the germline V gene. With 4 bases removed from V and 8 bases from J, the gap between germline ends came to 18 bases. The CDR3: CASSYGLSNGDEQFF. The CDR3, as DNA: TGTGCCAGCAGCTACGGACTATCCAACGGGGATGAGCAGTTCTTC.

The J gene is TRBJ1-3, the V gene TRBV30; no definite D call. Germline lookup yields CDR1 GTSNPN and CDR2 SVGIG (reference sequence). V was shortened by 0 bases and J by 3 bases, with 6 bases between the two germline ends. This CDR3 region has 13 residues. CDR3 coding DNA: TGTGCCTGGAGTGTAACGGGTGGAAACACCATATATTTT. The encoded protein is CAWSVTGGNTIYF. The variable domain in full, with the rest retrieved from reference TRBV30 and TRBJ1-3, is SQTIHQWPATLVQPVGSPLSLECTVEGTSNPNLYWYRQAAGRGLQLLFYSVGIGQISSEVPQNLSASRPQDRQFILSSKKLLLSDSGFYLCAWSVTGGNTIYFGEGSWLTVV.

The V call is TRBV4-1, the J call TRBJ2-7; D might be TRBD1 (5 bases). In germline, CDR1 is MGHRA, CDR2 YSYEKL. With 0 bases removed from V and 2 bases from J, the gap between germline ends came to 11 bases. This CDR3 comprises 15 residues. CDR3 protein: CASSQENRGPYEQYF. The CDR3 coding sequence is TGCGCCAGCAGCCAAGAGAATAGGGGCCCCTACGAGCAGTACTTC.

The chain has TRBV27 and TRBJ1-1; D remains ambiguous. The germline gives CDR1 MNHEY, CDR2 SMNVEV (reference sequence). V was cut by 0 bases and J by 6 bases, with 11 bases left in between. This CDR3 region has 14 residues. CDR3 coding DNA: TGTGCCAGCAGTTTATCGAGGGTTCGGGCTGAAGCTTTCTTT. Its protein product is CASSLSRVRAEAFF.

J is TRBJ2-1 and V is TRBV29-1; the match to TRBD2 covers 12 bases. Per the germline V gene, CDR1 is SQVTM and CDR2 is ANQGSEA. The length of the CDR3 is 17 residues. The ends lost 1 base at V and 9 bases at J; junction bases unmatched: 13. The CDR3 region is CSVEGSHRLAGVAEQFF. The CDR3 bases are TGCAGCGTTGAAGGGTCTCACCGACTAGCGGGAGTGGCTGAGCAGTTCTTC.

The chain couples TRBV5-5 to TRBJ2-3, with 8 bases aligning to TRBD1. Germline loops: CDR1 SGHKS, CDR2 YYEKEE (reference sequence). The CDR3 is made up of 14 amino acids. The junction had 5 bases not matched to a gene; V was cut back by 5 bases and J by 3 bases. The CDR3 reads CASRRQGITDTQYF. CDR3 nucleotides: TGTGCCAGCAGACGACAGGGGATTACAGATACGCAGTATTTT.

A remark on this clone: The junction departs from germline at one end; a sequencing error may be responsible. The V call is TRBV7-9, the J call TRBJ2-1; a possible D gene is TRBD2 (5 bases). CDR3 length equals 16 residues. Germline V gives CDR1 SEHNR, CDR2 FQNEAQ (reference sequence). The CDR3 sequence is CSSTRDAVSSYNEQFF. Written as DNA, the CDR3 is TGTTCCAGCACCCGGGATGCGGTTAGCTCCTACAATGAGCAGTTCTTC.

V is TRBV9 and J is TRBJ1-1; no clear D gene. The ends were cut back, 3 bases at V and 11 bases at J, with 17 bases in the middle. CDR1 is SGDLS, CDR2 YYNGEE, per germline. CDR3 length equals 13 residues. CDR3 sequence (DNA): TGTGCCAGCAGCGGATTGGACCGTCCGGGGGCTTTCTTT. Protein product: CASSGLDRPGAFF.

The rearrangement uses TRBV4-2 and TRBJ1-2, with D possibly matching TRBD1 (5 bases). Germline V CDR1 and CDR2: LGHNA, YNFKEQ. Deletions cut 0 bases from V and 2 bases from J, with 10 bases between. The CDR3 spans 15 residues. DNA of the CDR3: TGTGCCAGCAGCCAAGATATCCAGGGAAACTATGGCTACACCTTC. Its translation is CASSQDIQGNYGYTF.

In regard to this clone: The junction and the germline gene differ at one end; a read error may be behind it. The J gene is TRBJ2-1, the V gene TRBV7-9, with TRBD2 matching 10 bases. Germline lookup yields CDR1 SEHNR and CDR2 FQNEAQ (reference sequence). CDR3 length: 16 amino acids. CDR3 protein: CSSSLDLAGADNEQFF. The CDR3 DNA follows: TGTTCCAGCAGCTTAGACCTAGCGGGAGCGGACAATGAGCAGTTCTTC.

The V and J genes are TRBV7-9 and TRBJ2-5; D may be TRBD2 (6 bases). Trimming removed 5 bases from V and 6 bases from J, with 19 bases in between. Germline CDR1 SEHNR, CDR2 FQNEAQ (reference sequence). This CDR3 comprises 15 residues. Written as DNA, the CDR3 is TGTGCCAGCAGCCTAGAGGGAGGATGGAAACAGACCCAGTACTTC. Protein sequence: CASSLEGGWKQTQYF.